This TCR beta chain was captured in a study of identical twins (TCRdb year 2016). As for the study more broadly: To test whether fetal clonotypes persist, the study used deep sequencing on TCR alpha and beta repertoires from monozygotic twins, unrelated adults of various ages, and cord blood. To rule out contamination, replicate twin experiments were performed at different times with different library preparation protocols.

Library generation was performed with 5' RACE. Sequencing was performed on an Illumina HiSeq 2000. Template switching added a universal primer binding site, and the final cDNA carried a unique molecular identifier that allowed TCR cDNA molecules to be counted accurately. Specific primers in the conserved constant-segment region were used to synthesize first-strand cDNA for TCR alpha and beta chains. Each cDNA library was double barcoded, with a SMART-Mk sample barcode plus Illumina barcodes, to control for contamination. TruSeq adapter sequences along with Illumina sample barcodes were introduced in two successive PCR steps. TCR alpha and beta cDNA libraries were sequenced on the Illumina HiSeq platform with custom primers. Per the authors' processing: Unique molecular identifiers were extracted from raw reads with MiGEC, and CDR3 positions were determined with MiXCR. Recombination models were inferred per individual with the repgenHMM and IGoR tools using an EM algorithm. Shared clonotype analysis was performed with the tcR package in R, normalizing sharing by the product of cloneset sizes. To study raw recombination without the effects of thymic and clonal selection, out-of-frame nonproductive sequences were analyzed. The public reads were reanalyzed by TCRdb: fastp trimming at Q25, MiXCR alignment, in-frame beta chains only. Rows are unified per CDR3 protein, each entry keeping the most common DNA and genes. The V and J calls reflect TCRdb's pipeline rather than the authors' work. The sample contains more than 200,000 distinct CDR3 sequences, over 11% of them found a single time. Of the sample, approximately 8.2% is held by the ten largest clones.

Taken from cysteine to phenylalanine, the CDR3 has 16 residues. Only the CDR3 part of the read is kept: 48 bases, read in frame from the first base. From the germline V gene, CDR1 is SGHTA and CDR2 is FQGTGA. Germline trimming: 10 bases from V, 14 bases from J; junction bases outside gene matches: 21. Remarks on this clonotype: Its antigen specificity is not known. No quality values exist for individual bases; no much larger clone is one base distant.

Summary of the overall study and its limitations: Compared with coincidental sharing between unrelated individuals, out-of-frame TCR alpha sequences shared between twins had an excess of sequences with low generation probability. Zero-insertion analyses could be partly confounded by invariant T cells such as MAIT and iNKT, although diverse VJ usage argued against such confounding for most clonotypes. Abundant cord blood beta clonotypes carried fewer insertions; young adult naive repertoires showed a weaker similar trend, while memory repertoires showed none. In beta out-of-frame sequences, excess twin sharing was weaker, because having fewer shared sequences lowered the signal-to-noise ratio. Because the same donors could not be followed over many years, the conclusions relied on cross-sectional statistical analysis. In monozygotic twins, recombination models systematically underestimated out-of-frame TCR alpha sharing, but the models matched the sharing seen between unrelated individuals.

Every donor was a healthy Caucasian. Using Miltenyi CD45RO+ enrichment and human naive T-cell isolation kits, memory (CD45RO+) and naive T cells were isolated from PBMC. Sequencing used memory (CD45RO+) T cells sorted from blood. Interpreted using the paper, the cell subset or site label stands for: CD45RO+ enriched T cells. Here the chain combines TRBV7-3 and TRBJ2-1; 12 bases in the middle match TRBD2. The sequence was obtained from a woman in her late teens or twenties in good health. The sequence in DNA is TGTGCCATCGACCTATTACGACTAGCGGGGGATGCTCGGGAGTTCTTC. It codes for CAIDLLRLAGDAREFF.